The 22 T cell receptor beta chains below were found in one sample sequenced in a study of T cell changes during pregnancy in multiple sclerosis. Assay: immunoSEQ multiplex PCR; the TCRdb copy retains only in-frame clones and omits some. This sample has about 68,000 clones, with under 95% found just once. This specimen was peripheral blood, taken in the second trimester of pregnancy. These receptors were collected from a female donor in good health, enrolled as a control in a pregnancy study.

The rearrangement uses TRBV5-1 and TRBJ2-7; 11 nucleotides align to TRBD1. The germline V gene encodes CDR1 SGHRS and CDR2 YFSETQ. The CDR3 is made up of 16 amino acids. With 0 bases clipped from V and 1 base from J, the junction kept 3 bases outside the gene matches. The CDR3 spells CASSLGGQGGSYEQYF. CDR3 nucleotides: TGCGCCAGCAGCTTGGGGGGACAGGGGGGATCCTACGAGCAGTACTTC.

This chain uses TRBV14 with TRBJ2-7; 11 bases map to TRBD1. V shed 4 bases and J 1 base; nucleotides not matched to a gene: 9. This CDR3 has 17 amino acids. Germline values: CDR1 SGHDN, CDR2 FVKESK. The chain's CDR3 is CASSPRTGGAISYEQYF. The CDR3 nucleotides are TGTGCCAGCAGCCCGCGGACAGGGGGCGCAATATCCTACGAGCAGTACTTC.

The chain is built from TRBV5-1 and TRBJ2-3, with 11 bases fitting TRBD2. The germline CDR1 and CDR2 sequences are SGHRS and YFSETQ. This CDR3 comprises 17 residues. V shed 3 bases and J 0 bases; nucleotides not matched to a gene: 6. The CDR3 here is CASSWPIAGGSTDTQYF. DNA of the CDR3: TGCGCCAGCAGCTGGCCGATAGCGGGAGGGAGCACAGATACGCAGTATTTT.

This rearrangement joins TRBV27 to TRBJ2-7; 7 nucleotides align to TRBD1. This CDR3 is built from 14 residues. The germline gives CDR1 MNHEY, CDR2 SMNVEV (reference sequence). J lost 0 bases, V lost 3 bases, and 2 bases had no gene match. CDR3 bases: TGTGCCAGCAGTTTCAGGGGGATCTCCTACGAGCAGTACTTC. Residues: CASSFRGISYEQYF.

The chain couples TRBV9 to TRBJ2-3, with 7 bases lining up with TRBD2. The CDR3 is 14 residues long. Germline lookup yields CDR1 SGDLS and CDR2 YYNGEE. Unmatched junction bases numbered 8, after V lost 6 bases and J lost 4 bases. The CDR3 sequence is CASNPGRAADTQYF. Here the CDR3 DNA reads TGTGCCAGCAACCCTGGGAGGGCCGCAGATACGCAGTATTTT.

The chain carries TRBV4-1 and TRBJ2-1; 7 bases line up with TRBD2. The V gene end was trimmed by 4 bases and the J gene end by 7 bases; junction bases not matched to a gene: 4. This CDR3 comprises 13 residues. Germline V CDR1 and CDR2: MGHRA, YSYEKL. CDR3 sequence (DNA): TGCGCCAGCAGCCTCTGGACTAGGAATGAGCAGTTCTTC. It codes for CASSLWTRNEQFF.

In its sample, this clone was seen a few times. CDR3 sequence (DNA): TGTGCCAGCGGAATGGGAGCCCCGAACACTGAAGCTTTCTTT. It is translated as CASGMGAPNTEAFF. The chain links TRBV2 to TRBJ1-1; D call uncertain. The V gene's germline CDR1 is SNHLY and CDR2 FYNNEI. Trimming pared 8 bases from V and 1 base from J, leaving 14 bases between. This CDR3 is 14 amino acids long. The whole variable domain, remainder taken from reference TRBV2 and TRBJ1-1, is EPEVTQTPSHQVTQMGQEVILRCVPISNHLYFYWYRQILGQKVEFLVSFYNNEISEKSEIFDDQFSVERPDGSNFTLKIRSTKLEDSAMYFCASGMGAPNTEAFFGQGTRLTVV.

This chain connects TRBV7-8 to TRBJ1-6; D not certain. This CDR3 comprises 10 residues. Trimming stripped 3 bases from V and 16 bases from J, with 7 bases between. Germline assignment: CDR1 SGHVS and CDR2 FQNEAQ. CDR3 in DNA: TGTGCCAGCAGCTTGGCGAGGCTCCACTTT. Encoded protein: CASSLARLHF. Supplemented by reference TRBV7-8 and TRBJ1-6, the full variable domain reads GAGVSQSPRYKVAKRGQDVALRCDPISGHVSLFWYQQALGQGPEFLTYFQNEAQLDKSGLPSDRFFAERPEGSVSTLKIQRTQQEDSAVYLCASSLARLHFGNGTRLTVT.

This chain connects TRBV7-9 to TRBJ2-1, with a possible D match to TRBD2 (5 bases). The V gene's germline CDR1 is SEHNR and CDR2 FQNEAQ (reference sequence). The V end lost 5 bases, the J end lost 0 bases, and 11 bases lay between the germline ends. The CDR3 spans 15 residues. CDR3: CASSAAVPSYNEQFF. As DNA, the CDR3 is TGTGCCAGCAGCGCAGCGGTTCCCTCCTACAATGAGCAGTTCTTC.

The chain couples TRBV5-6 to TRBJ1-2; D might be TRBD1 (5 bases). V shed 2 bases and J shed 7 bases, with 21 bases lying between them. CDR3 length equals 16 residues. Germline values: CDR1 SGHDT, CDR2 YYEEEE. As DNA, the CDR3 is TGTGCCAGCAGCTTTAAAACAGGCCCCTTATTGGTTGGCTACACCTTC. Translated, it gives CASSFKTGPLLVGYTF.

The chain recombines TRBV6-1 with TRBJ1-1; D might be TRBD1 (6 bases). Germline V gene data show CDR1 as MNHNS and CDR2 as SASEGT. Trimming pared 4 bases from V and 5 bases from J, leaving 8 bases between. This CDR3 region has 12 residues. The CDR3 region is CASSGTVTEAFF. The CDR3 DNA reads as TGTGCCAGCAGTGGGACAGTTACTGAAGCTTTCTTT.

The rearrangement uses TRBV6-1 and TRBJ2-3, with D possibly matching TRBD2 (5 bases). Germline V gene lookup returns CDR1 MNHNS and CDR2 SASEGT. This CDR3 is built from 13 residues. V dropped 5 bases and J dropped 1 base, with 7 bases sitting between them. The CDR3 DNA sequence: TGTGCCAGCAGTATGCGGGGCACAGATACGCAGTATTTT. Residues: CASSMRGTDTQYF.

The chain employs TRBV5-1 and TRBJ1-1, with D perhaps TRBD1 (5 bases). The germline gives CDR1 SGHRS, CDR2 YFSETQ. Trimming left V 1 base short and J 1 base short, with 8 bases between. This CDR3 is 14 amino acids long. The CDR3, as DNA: TGCGCCAGCAGCTTGAGACAGCAGAACACTGAAGCTTTCTTT. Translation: CASSLRQQNTEAFF.

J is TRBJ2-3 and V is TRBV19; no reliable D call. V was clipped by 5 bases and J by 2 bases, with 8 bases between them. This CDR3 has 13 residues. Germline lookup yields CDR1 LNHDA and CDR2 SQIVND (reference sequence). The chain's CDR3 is CASSVGNTDTQYF. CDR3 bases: TGTGCCAGTAGTGTGGGCAACACAGATACGCAGTATTTT.

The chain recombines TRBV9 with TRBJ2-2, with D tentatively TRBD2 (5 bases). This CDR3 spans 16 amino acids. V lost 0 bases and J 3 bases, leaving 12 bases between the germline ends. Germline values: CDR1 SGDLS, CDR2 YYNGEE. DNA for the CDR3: TGTGCCAGCAGCGTAGAACTGGAGGCCGACACCGGGGAGCTGTTTTTT. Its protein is CASSVELEADTGELFF. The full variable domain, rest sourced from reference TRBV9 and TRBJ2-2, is DSGVTQTPKHLITATGQRVTLRCSPRSGDLSVYWYQQSLDQGLQFLIQYYNGEERAKGNILERFSAQQFPDLHSELNLSSLELGDSALYFCASSVELEADTGELFFGEGSRLTVL.

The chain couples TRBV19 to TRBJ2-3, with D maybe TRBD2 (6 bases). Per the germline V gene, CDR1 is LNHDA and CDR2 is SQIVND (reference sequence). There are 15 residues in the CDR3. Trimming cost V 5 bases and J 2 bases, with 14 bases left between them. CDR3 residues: CASSSESGVTDTQYF. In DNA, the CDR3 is TGTGCCAGTAGTTCCGAGTCGGGAGTCACAGATACGCAGTATTTT.

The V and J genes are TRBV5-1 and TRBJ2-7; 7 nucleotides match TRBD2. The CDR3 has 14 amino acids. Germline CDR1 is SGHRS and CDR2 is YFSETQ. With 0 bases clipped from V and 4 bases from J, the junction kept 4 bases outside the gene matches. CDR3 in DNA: TGCGCCAGCAGCTTGGGGTCTAGCGGATACGAGCAGTACTTC. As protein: CASSLGSSGYEQYF.

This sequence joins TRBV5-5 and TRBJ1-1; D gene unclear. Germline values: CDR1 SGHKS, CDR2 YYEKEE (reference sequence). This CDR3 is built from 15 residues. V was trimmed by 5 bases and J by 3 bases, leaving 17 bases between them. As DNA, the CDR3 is TGTGCCAGCAGTCAGGAGCGGATCCATTACACTGAAGCTTTCTTT. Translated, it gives CASSQERIHYTEAFF.

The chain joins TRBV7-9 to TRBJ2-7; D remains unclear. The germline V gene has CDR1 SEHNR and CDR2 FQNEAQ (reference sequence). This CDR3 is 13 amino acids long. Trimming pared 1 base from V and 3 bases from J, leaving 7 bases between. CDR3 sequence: CASSLGGGYEQYF. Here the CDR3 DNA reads TGTGCCAGCAGCTTAGGAGGCGGCTACGAGCAGTACTTC. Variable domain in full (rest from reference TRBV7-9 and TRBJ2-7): DTGVSQNPRHKITKRGQNVTFRCDPISEHNRLYWYRQTLGQGPEFLTYFQNEAQLEKSRLLSDRFSAERPKGSFSTLEIQRTEQGDSAMYLCASSLGGGYEQYFGPGTRLTVT.

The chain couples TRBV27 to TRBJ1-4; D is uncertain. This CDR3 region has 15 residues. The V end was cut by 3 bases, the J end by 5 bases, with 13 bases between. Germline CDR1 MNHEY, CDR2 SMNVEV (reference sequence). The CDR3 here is CASSFIPTANEKLFF. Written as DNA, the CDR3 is TGTGCCAGCAGTTTTATCCCCACAGCAAATGAAAAACTGTTTTTT.

Written as DNA, the CDR3 is TGTGCCAGCGGCGGACAGGGACGTAATGAAAAACTGTTTTTT. Translated, it gives CASGGQGRNEKLFF. J is TRBJ1-4 and V is TRBV2; 8 nucleotides match TRBD1. Per the germline V gene, CDR1 is SNHLY and CDR2 is FYNNEI. With 8 bases clipped from V and 4 bases from J, the junction kept 6 bases outside the gene matches. The CDR3 contains 14 residues.

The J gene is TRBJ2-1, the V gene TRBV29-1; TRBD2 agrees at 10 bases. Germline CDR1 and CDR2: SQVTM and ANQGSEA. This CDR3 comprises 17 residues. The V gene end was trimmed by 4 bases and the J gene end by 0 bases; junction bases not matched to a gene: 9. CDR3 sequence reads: CSVAPSGGPSSYNEQFF. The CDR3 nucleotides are TGCAGCGTTGCTCCTAGCGGGGGCCCAAGCTCCTACAATGAGCAGTTCTTC.